The entry below describes one TCR beta chain. Its antigen is currently not known. No much larger clonotype is one base removed from it; base qualities were not supplied. CDR1 is given as MDHEN and CDR2 as SYDVKM, both from the germline V gene. A distance of 14 bases separates the germline ends of V and J, which lose 3 bases and 3 bases respectively. Reading from cysteine to phenylalanine, the CDR3 counts 15 amino acids. Only the CDR3 part of the read is kept: 45 bases, read in frame from the first base. The sample is drawn from a study of shared clonotypes between healthy human individuals (dated by TCRdb to 2019 to 2021). Notes on the research overall: The cohort comprised a couple of women and three men aged 18 to 49 years. For each donor, CD4 naive and CD4 memory were each run on three plates, CD8 naive on two plates, and CD8 memory on one plate. To estimate repertoire size and how much clonotype sharing occurs between individuals, the study deeply sequenced the blood TCR repertoires of five or six healthy adults. To increase sequencing depth and limit assay-specific biases, TCR repertoire library preparation and sequencing were carried out by different laboratories using diverse techniques. Each donor's leukapheresis produced roughly between roughly 0.85 and 9 billion PBMCs. Broader findings and caveats from the paper: Rarefaction of sorted-subset datasets indicated incomplete sequencing despite the large sequencing depth. Pairwise subsampling indicated that sequencing depth was expected to affect the degree of clonotype sharing among donors. Estimated clonotype richness was generally larger for naive than for memory subsets. Higher generation probabilities were observed for clonotypes shared by all four sorted-subset donors than for non-shared clonotypes. The genetic and exposure-history diversity represented was limited by the small number of donors. When four donors were compared, the shared fraction of clonotypes was around 5% for naive CD4, about 4% for naive CD8, 2% to 2.5% for memory CD4, and 0.3% to 0.5% for memory CD8. Sampling was restricted to blood, and TCR repertoires in tissues likely differ from the TCR repertoires found in blood.

TCR CDR3 regions were amplified from genomic DNA by multiplex PCR using the deep immunoSEQ assay. Genomic DNA extracted from each cell subset was distributed evenly over all wells of several immunoSEQ 96-well plates, and each plate served as one replicate. For sorted subsets, each replicate PCR was loaded with approximately 0.2 ug genomic DNA, equivalent to 30,000 to 35,000 T cell genomes. The purified libraries were quantified using a Qubit 3.0 fluorometer, sized with a Bioanalyzer 2100, and then quantified again using the KAPA Library Quantification kit. Every immunoSEQ 96-well plate was sequenced on a separate single-read 150-cycle Illumina NextSeq 550 flow cell. The authors' pipeline ran thus. Because only junctional sequences without quality scores were contained in the immunoSEQ output, filtering matching that applied to full-length reads could not be performed. To assign V/J genes and CDR3, sequences were annotated against IMGT germline references using PyIR, a Python wrapper for IgBLAST v1.9. Any read was removed if the V/J assignment was weak (E-value above 1e-6), the CDR3 was missing, or the read contained stop codons, out-of-frame junctions, or ambiguous translated residues. V3J clonotypes were defined as sequences sharing an identical inferred V gene, J gene, and CDR3 amino acid sequence. The percentage overlap between two repertoires was calculated by dividing the number of shared unique clonotypes by the size of the smaller repertoire. Repertoire richness was assessed with RTK rarefaction, the Chao1 estimator, and Recon v2.1 estimates of unobserved clonotypes. Generation probabilities were computed with OLGA for all TCRbeta clonotypes obtained by the gDNA method from a handful of donors. This is the immuneACCESS table as TCRdb keeps it, with only in-frame sequences that have V and J called. A part of the clones is gone; compared with another copy, unresolved V genes explain less than half, and the rest is unexplained. V and J calls plus clone size are reproduced from that table; the DNA served to infer D and trimming. In all, the sample holds some 1.5 million clones, and approximately 98% of those were seen once. Of the sample, roughly 0.45% is held by the ten largest clones.

Healthy HIV-negative adults with no recently reported acute infections or vaccinations were included as donors. Only Caucasian adults living in Nashville, Tennessee, USA were represented among the donors. CD4+ T cells were enriched through magnetic negative selection, after which naive cells were positively selected on CD45RA and the remaining negative fraction served as the memory subset. After blood collection by leukapheresis, PBMCs were isolated using Ficoll-Histopaque density gradient centrifugation and then cryopreserved in the vapor phase of liquid nitrogen. Analytical flow cytometry was used to check the purity and quantity of each magnetically sorted T cell population. From each sorted fraction, genomic DNA was isolated and quantified by UV absorbance on a Nanodrop 2000c.

The rearranged chain carries TRBV28 and TRBJ1-1; the D gene cannot be named for sure. Sequenced input: naive CD4+ T cells sorted from blood. Reading the label with the study, this specimen's cell subset or site is: CD45RA+ positively selected. This clonotype originated in a man younger than 45 in good health. The DNA sequence reads TGTGCCAGCAGTTTGGGATTATGGCCTTACACTGAAGCTTTCTTT. Its protein reads: CASSLGLWPYTEAFF. Outside the CDR3, residues come from the reference TRBV28 and TRBJ1-1 proteins, so the full variable domain is: DVKVTQSSRYLVKRTGEKVFLECVQDMDHENMFWYRQDPGLGLRLIYFSYDVKMKEKGDIPEGYSVSREKKERFSLILESASTNQTSMYLCASSLGLWPYTEAFFGQGTRLTVV.